Below, one TCR beta chain is given with its context. The sample originates from a study of cytomegalovirus exposure and HLA in healthy donors. Only in-frame clones appear in the TCRdb table, and some are missing; sequencing was by immunoSEQ multiplex PCR. Among around 150,000 clones listed, approximately 89% were seen once. The TCR was taken from a woman under 30 in good health and CMV-seropositive. Material: PBMCs.

The CDR3 sequence is CASTMGAGGTDTQYF. CDR3 coding DNA: TGTGCCAGCACTATGGGGGCGGGAGGCACAGATACGCAGTATTTT. This chain connects TRBV7-2 to TRBJ2-3; D possibly corresponds to TRBD2 (7 bases). This CDR3 contains 15 residues. Germline loops: CDR1 SGHTA, CDR2 FQGNSA. Between the trimmed V and J ends, which lost 7 bases and 1 base, there was a span of 15 bases.